This T cell receptor beta chain originates from a study of cytomegalovirus exposure and HLA in healthy donors. Sequencing used immunoSEQ multiplex PCR; TCRdb keeps in-frame clones, though not all of them. The table lists 150,000 to 200,000 clones, approximately 81% of them singletons. Trimming stripped 8 bases from V and 0 bases from J, with 12 bases between. Germline V CDR1 and CDR2: MDHEN, SYDVKM. The CDR3 covers 14 residues. The clonotype comes from a man aged 30 to 39 in good health and CMV-seropositive. Sequences were obtained from PBMCs. J is TRBJ2-3 and V is TRBV28, with D possibly matching TRBD1 (6 bases). The CDR3 bases are TGTGCCAGCGCAAGAGACAGGAGCACAGATACGCAGTATTTT. The encoded protein is CASARDRSTDTQYF.